This TCR beta chain was recorded in a study of T cell responses to AZD1222 COVID-19 vaccine. Study-level points and caveats: Variant regions that are unmutated are reportedly the target of nearly half of spike-specific TCRs. Just six or seven AZD1222 recipients tested seropositive at baseline. It was only after the peak T cell response that any repertoires were sampled.

Regarding this clone: Its antigen remains unidentified.

TCRdb's table, derived via immunoSEQ multiplex PCR, lists solely in-frame clones and lacks some. The sample lists about 130,000 clones; approximately 90% were seen once. Germline-derived CDR1 and CDR2 are SGHTA and FQGNSA. The CDR3 has 18 residues. The V gene end was trimmed by 4 bases and the J gene end by 1 base; junction bases not matched to a gene: 11. The sample was peripheral blood, taken on day 0 of AZD1222 vaccination. The sequence came from an adult in good health. The V and J genes are TRBV7-2 and TRBJ1-1; the match to TRBD1 covers 11 bases. DNA for the CDR3: TGTGCCAGCAGCTCCCCCCGGGGGACAGGGGGAAAGAACACTGAAGCTTTCTTT. Amino acids: CASSSPRGTGGKNTEAFF. The variable domain in full, with the rest retrieved from reference TRBV7-2 and TRBJ1-1, is GAGVSQSPSNKVTEKGKDVELRCDPISGHTALYWYRQSLGQGLEFLIYFQGNSAPDKSGLPSDRFSAERTGGSVSTLTIQRTQQEDSAVYLCASSSPRGTGGKNTEAFFGQGTRLTVV.